One sample yielded the 21 T cell receptor beta chains listed below, sequenced in a study of CD8 T cells in Susac syndrome. An amount of RNA that ranged from roughly 0.45 to 1 ug was reverse transcribed with random hexamers. Via MiXCR, TCRdb re-called the immunoSEQ multiplex PCR reads, giving one row per CDR3 protein. The repertoire includes 200,000 to 250,000 distinct CDR3 sequences, roughly 95% of them detected once, and 0.07% to 0.09% sits in the top ten. The sample was CD4+ T cells from PBMCs. All receptors come from a human donor with multiple sclerosis.

The rearrangement joins TRBV5-1 to TRBJ2-5; D is unresolved. In germline, CDR1 is SGHRS, CDR2 YFSETQ. This CDR3 region has 14 residues. V was clipped by 1 base and J by 4 bases, with 11 bases between them. CDR3 coding DNA: TGCGCCAGCAGCTTGCTACATAACGGAGAGACCCAGTACTTC. Translated: CASSLLHNGETQYF.

The rearrangement uses TRBV13 and TRBJ1-1; D is undetermined. Germline V gene sequence: CDR1 PRHDT, CDR2 FYEKMQ (reference sequence). Trimming shortened V by 3 bases and J by 1 base, and 9 bases separated the two germline ends. The CDR3 consists of 14 residues. CDR3 sequence: CASSFGRENTEAFF. The CDR3 region has the DNA TGTGCCAGCAGCTTCGGCCGGGAGAACACTGAAGCTTTCTTT. Variable domain in full (rest from reference TRBV13 and TRBJ1-1): AAGVIQSPRHLIKEKRETATLKCYPIPRHDTVYWYQQGPGQDPQFLISFYEKMQSDKGSIPDRFSAQQFSDYHSELNMSSLELGDSALYFCASSFGRENTEAFFGQGTRLTVV.

This chain connects TRBV18 to TRBJ1-2; no clear D gene. The CDR3 spans 16 residues. In germline, CDR1 is KGHSH, CDR2 LQKENI. V gave up 2 bases and J gave up 0 bases, with 13 bases separating them. The CDR3: CASSPFPPGTNYGYTF. The CDR3 coding sequence is TGTGCCAGCTCACCATTCCCCCCCGGGACTAACTATGGCTACACCTTC.

The V and J genes are TRBV20-1 and TRBJ2-5, with D possibly being TRBD1 or TRBD2 (6 bases each). Trimming left V 4 bases short and J 5 bases short, with 20 bases between. The CDR3 runs to 15 residues. Germline loops: CDR1 DFQATT, CDR2 SNEGSKA (reference sequence). CDR3 in DNA: TGCAGTGCTACGCCGGCGGAGGGGGGACTCGAGACCCAGTACTTC. It specifies CSATPAEGGLETQYF.

The V and J genes are TRBV4-1 and TRBJ1-2, with 7 bases identical to TRBD1. V gave up 0 bases and J gave up 8 bases; unmatched junction bases: 9. This CDR3 has 15 residues. Germline CDR1 is MGHRA and CDR2 is YSYEKL. The CDR3 DNA sequence: TGCGCCAGCAGCCAAGATCCCCGGACAGGAGGCGGCTACACCTTC. This codes for CASSQDPRTGGGYTF.

The genes are TRBV28 and TRBJ1-5; perhaps TRBD1 as D (5 bases). The CDR3 is 13 amino acids. The V and J ends lost 10 bases and 3 bases respectively, with 13 bases between them. Per germline, CDR1 MDHEN and CDR2 SYDVKM. Written as DNA, the CDR3 is TGTGCCACTGCGAGCAGGGCCAATCAGCCCCAGCATTTT. Translating gives CATASRANQPQHF.

The V call is TRBV5-6, the J call TRBJ1-6; D not certain. The CDR3 loop spans 12 amino acids. CDR1 SGHDT and CDR2 YYEEEE come from the germline V gene. V lost 0 bases to trimming and J lost 10 bases, with 5 bases between them. The CDR3 protein is CASSLVGSPLHF. The CDR3 region has the DNA TGTGCCAGCAGCTTGGTGGGGTCACCCCTCCACTTT. The complete variable domain, with remaining parts taken from reference TRBV5-6 and TRBJ1-6, reads DAGVTQSPTHLIKTRGQQVTLRCSPKSGHDTVSWYQQALGQGPQFIFQYYEEEERQRGNFPDRFSGHQFPNYSSELNVNALLLGDSALYLCASSLVGSPLHFGNGTRLTVT.

J is TRBJ1-2 and V is TRBV13; the D gene is possibly TRBD1 (6 bases). Trimming removed 5 bases from V and 5 bases from J, with 21 bases in between. CDR3 size: 16 residues. Germline V gene data show CDR1 as PRHDT and CDR2 as FYEKMQ (reference sequence). The CDR3 nucleotides are TGTGCCAGCAGCCGCCGTGGAGGGGGGAGGGTATATGGCTACACCTTC. It codes for CASSRRGGGRVYGYTF.

This chain connects TRBV19 to TRBJ2-7; 9 positions match TRBD1. The CDR3 is 14 residues long. Germline assignment: CDR1 LNHDA and CDR2 SQIVND (reference sequence). J lost 0 bases, V lost 7 bases, and 4 bases had no gene match. The CDR3 sequence: CASKGQGSSYEQYV. The CDR3 DNA is TGTGCCAGTAAGGGACAGGGAAGCTCCTACGAGCAGTACGTC.

This clonotype was picked up one time. The chain has TRBV5-1 and TRBJ2-3; weak D call: TRBD1 (5 bases). V was pared by 3 bases and J by 1 base, with 15 bases between. The CDR3 length is 16 residues. Germline CDR1 reads SGHRS; CDR2 reads YFSETQ. The CDR3 DNA reads as TGCGCCAGCAGCTATATTCCGGGCAGGGGCACAGATACGCAGTATTTT. Its translation: CASSYIPGRGTDTQYF. Full variable domain (remainder filled in from reference TRBV5-1 and TRBJ2-3): KAGVTQTPRYLIKTRGQQVTLSCSPISGHRSVSWYQQTPGQGLQFLFEYFSETQRNKGNFPGRFSGRQFSNSRSEMNVSTLELGDSALYLCASSYIPGRGTDTQYFGPGTRLTVL.

The sample holds one count of this clonotype. The chain has TRBV12-3 or TRBV12-4 and TRBJ2-5; weak D call: TRBD2 (7 bases). CDR3 length: 16 residues. Trimming stripped 2 bases from V and 4 bases from J, with 17 bases between. The CDR3 is CASSLSARGGGETQYF. As DNA, the CDR3 is TGTGCCAGCAGTTTAAGCGCGAGGGGGGGAGGAGAGACCCAGTACTTC.

J is TRBJ2-3 and V is TRBV3-1; perhaps TRBD2 as D (7 bases). CDR1 and CDR2 from the germline V gene are LGHDT and YNNKEL (reference sequence). The CDR3 has 16 amino acids. V shed 1 base and J shed 2 bases, with 13 bases lying between them. The CDR3 nucleotides are TGTGCCAGCAGCCAAGCGGGGGGCGCCCTCACAGATACGCAGTATTTT. This encodes CASSQAGGALTDTQYF.

This rearrangement joins TRBV4-2 to TRBJ1-4; 8 nucleotides line up with TRBD1. The germline gives CDR1 LGHNA, CDR2 YNFKEQ. V was clipped by 3 bases and J by 8 bases; unmatched bases: 5. The CDR3 extends over 14 amino acids. DNA for the CDR3: TGTGCCAGCAGCCAGACAGGGGAGGGGGAAAAACTGTTTTTT. Its protein is CASSQTGEGEKLFF.

This rearrangement joins TRBV20-1 to TRBJ2-7, with TRBD2 matching 14 bases. Per germline, CDR1 DFQATT and CDR2 SNEGSKA (reference sequence). This CDR3 has 14 residues. The CDR3 bases are TGCAGTGCTGTGGGACTAGCGGGAGCCTATGAGCAGTACGTC. Its translation is CSAVGLAGAYEQYV.

The J gene is TRBJ1-1, the V gene TRBV5-1, with D uncertain. The CDR3 length is 15 residues. V dropped 1 base and J dropped 0 bases, with 10 bases sitting between them. Germline values: CDR1 SGHRS, CDR2 YFSETQ. The CDR3 is CASSLMGSLNTEAFF. The CDR3 nucleotides read TGCGCCAGCAGCTTGATGGGCAGTTTGAACACTGAAGCTTTCTTT.

The chain is built from TRBV5-1 and TRBJ2-3, with 7 nucleotides matching TRBD1. The ends lost 3 bases at V and 6 bases at J; junction bases unmatched: 7. This CDR3 has 14 amino acids. Germline CDR1 reads SGHRS; CDR2 reads YFSETQ. The CDR3 spells CASSWTGSGDTQYF. The CDR3 DNA follows: TGCGCCAGCAGCTGGACAGGCTCAGGTGATACGCAGTATTTT.

This chain uses TRBV19 with TRBJ2-7; possibly TRBD1 for D (5 bases). Germline-derived CDR1 and CDR2 are LNHDA and SQIVND (reference sequence). This CDR3 is 13 amino acids long. V shed 3 bases and J shed 3 bases, with 9 bases lying between them. The DNA for the CDR3 is TGTGCCAGTAGTATCGGCAGGGACTACGAGCAGTACTTC. Translation gives CASSIGRDYEQYF.

The chain combines TRBV6-5 with TRBJ2-7; 7 nucleotides agree with TRBD1. The CDR3 is 14 residues long. V dropped 2 bases and J dropped 3; count of bases not matched to a gene: 4. The germline CDR1 and CDR2 sequences are MNHEY and SVGAGI. Here the CDR3 DNA reads TGTGCCAGCAGTTACGGCCGGGACAGCTACGAGCAGTACTTC. Protein: CASSYGRDSYEQYF.

The V gene is TRBV5-8, the J gene TRBJ2-6; D gene unclear. The CDR3 is 14 residues long. The germline CDR1 and CDR2 sequences are SGHTS and YDEGEE. Trimming cost V 2 bases and J 0 bases, with 3 bases left between them. CDR3 amino acids: CASSFHSGANVLTF. CDR3 nucleotide sequence: TGTGCCAGCAGCTTCCACTCTGGGGCCAACGTCCTGACTTTC.

This sequence joins TRBV5-6 and TRBJ2-7; no clear D. Between the trimmed V and J ends, which lost 0 bases and 2 bases, there was a span of 12 bases. The germline V gene encodes CDR1 SGHDT and CDR2 YYEEEE. CDR3 length: 15 amino acids. CDR3 in DNA: TGTGCCAGCAGCTTGGGGCGCAGACCAACCTACGAGCAGTACTTC. Protein sequence: CASSLGRRPTYEQYF.

This rearrangement joins TRBV20-1 to TRBJ2-3, with 8 bases matching TRBD1. The germline V gene encodes CDR1 DFQATT and CDR2 SNEGSKA (reference sequence). V dropped 7 bases and J dropped 4; count of bases not matched to a gene: 7. The CDR3 is 13 amino acids. This CDR3 reads CSVLDRVPDTQYF. CDR3 nucleotides: TGCAGTGTTCTGGACAGGGTACCAGATACGCAGTATTTT.